The 2 T cell receptor beta chains reported below all come from one sample, sequenced in a study of blood T cell repertoires in COVID-19 (dated by TCRdb to about 2020). The library relied on the immunoSEQ multiplex PCR assay. Entries here come from immuneACCESS through TCRdb and include only in-frame sequences with V and J called. Some clones fail to appear in such tables; in the studies checked, an unresolved V gene covers under half of the shortfall, and the cause of the remainder is unknown. Counted in this sample were about 23,000 clones; roughly 92% of them appeared once. Under 5% of the sample comes from the top ten. The sequencing input was peripheral blood. These receptors originate from a woman aged 50 to 60 with active COVID-19.

V usage is TRBV3-1 (or the pseudogene TRBV3-2) and J usage is TRBJ2-3; D is possibly TRBD2 (6 bases). The CDR3 runs to 14 residues. V lost 4 bases, J lost 4 bases, and 12 bases lay in between. Germline V gives CDR1 LGHDT, CDR2 YNNKEL (reference sequence). The CDR3 region has the DNA TGTGCCAGCAGCCCCTCGCTAGCGCCAGATACGCAGTATTTT. The encoded protein is CASSPSLAPDTQYF.

The chain employs TRBV6-5 and TRBJ1-5; TRBD1 agrees at 10 bases. Trimming at V came to 11 bases and at J to 5 bases, leaving 6 bases not matched to a gene. Germline CDR1 is MNHEY and CDR2 is SVGAGI. CDR3 length equals 13 residues. The CDR3 coding sequence is TGTGCCGGGCAAGGGACAGGGGATCAGCCCCAGCATTTT. Its translation: CAGQGTGDQPQHF.